This T cell receptor beta chain was found in a study of CD8 T cells in ankylosing spondylitis. Study results and limitations: Relatively scarce in peripheral blood, disease-linked clones were CD8+. Made up of about eight highly homologous variants, a TCR beta motif appeared characteristic of ankylosing spondylitis blood.

TCRdb passed the 5' RACE reads through MiXCR, listing each CDR3 protein once. In the table there are 500,000 to 650,000 distinct CDR3 sequences, about 5.7% of which are singletons. This clonotype was seen many times. Its antigen is currently unknown. This CDR3 spans 12 amino acids. Germline CDR1 and CDR2: MNHEY and SVGEGT. V lost 6 bases to trimming and J lost 4 bases, with 7 bases between them. The chain uses TRBV6-2 or TRBV6-3 and TRBJ2-1, with a possible D match to TRBD2 (5 bases). The specimen sequenced was blood, either unsorted or a sorted T cell fraction (not recorded which). The sequence derives from a male donor with ankylosing spondylitis. This CDR3 reads CASRRGYNEQFF. CDR3 DNA: TGTGCCAGCAGGAGAGGGTACAATGAGCAGTTCTTC.